The 25 T cell receptor beta chains reported below all come from one sample, sequenced in a study of blood T cell repertoires in COVID-19. Libraries were prepared by immunoSEQ multiplex PCR; TCRdb keeps only in-frame clonotypes and omits some of them. The table records about 270,000 clones, approximately 84% of them present only once. Sequenced sample: peripheral blood. The receptors originated from a human donor with COVID-19, enrolled during active disease. The donor label of this sample is uncertain.

The CDR3 protein is CASSLYQGLAGYTF. CDR3 sequence (DNA): TGTGCCAGCAGCTTATATCAGGGGCTGGCTGGCTACACCTTC. The chain recombines TRBV5-4 with TRBJ1-2, with a tentative D call TRBD1 (6 bases). The CDR3 length is 14 residues. V was clipped by 2 bases and J by 7 bases, with 15 bases between them. Looked up from germline, CDR1 is SGHNT and CDR2 is YYREEE (reference sequence).

The chain combines TRBV11-2 with TRBJ2-1; the D is unclear. The CDR3 totals 11 residues. V gave up 9 bases and J gave up 2 bases, with 5 bases separating them. Germline V gene data show CDR1 as SGHAT and CDR2 as FQNNGV. CDR3 DNA: TGTGCCAGTAGTGCCTACAATGAGCAGTTCTTC. Protein: CASSAYNEQFF. Using reference TRBV11-2 and TRBJ2-1 for the parts outside the CDR3, the full variable domain is EAGVAQSPRYKIIEKRQSVAFWCNPISGHATLYWYQQILGQGPKLLIQFQNNGVVDDSQLPKDRFSAERLKGVDSTLKIQPAKLEDSAVYLCASSAYNEQFFGPGTRLTVL.

The chain combines TRBV7-2 with TRBJ1-2, with TRBD1 as a possible D gene (6 bases). CDR1 and CDR2 from the germline V gene are SGHTA and FQGNSA. Trimming removed 1 base from V and 8 bases from J, with 17 bases in between. The CDR3 covers 15 residues. The CDR3 sequence: CASSLEGGGAQGYTF. The CDR3 DNA follows: TGTGCCAGCAGCTTAGAAGGGGGAGGGGCTCAGGGCTACACCTTC.

This chain uses TRBV5-1 with TRBJ2-3; possible D gene TRBD2, 6 bases. Germline-derived CDR1 and CDR2 are SGHRS and YFSETQ. Trimming took 2 bases from V and 4 from J, leaving 11 bases between them. CDR3 length: 14 amino acids. The DNA of the CDR3 is TGCGCCAGCAGCTTAGGGGCTAGCGCAGATACGCAGTATTTT. It yields the protein CASSLGASADTQYF.

This clone appeared a few times. V and J are TRBV5-1 and TRBJ1-1; 11 bases are a match to TRBD1. Germline V gives CDR1 SGHRS, CDR2 YFSETQ. V shed 6 bases and J 4 bases; nucleotides not matched to a gene: 2. The CDR3 length is 13 residues. CDR3 region: CASKGQGATEAFF. The CDR3 DNA follows: TGCGCCAGCAAAGGACAGGGGGCCACTGAAGCTTTCTTT.

This sequence joins TRBV28 and TRBJ1-2; D uncertain. The V end lost 7 bases, the J end lost 2 bases, and 8 bases lay between the germline ends. The germline CDR1 and CDR2 sequences are MDHEN and SYDVKM. The CDR3 length is 12 residues. The CDR3 is CASTIANYGYTF. The CDR3 coding sequence is TGTGCCAGCACGATAGCAAACTATGGCTACACCTTC.

This sequence joins TRBV19 and TRBJ2-5; 9 nucleotides agree with TRBD2. The germline V gene encodes CDR1 LNHDA and CDR2 SQIVND (reference sequence). The CDR3 covers 16 residues. Germline trimming cut 6 bases from V and 0 bases from J; bases unmatched to any gene: 8. CDR3 nucleotide sequence: TGTGCCAGTAGCCCTAGACTAGCGGTGTACCAAGAGACCCAGTACTTC. Amino acids: CASSPRLAVYQETQYF.

CDR3 sequence: CSGGQVNTGELFF. The CDR3 DNA is TGCAGCGGGGGACAGGTAAACACCGGGGAGCTGTTTTTT. The chain is built from TRBV29-1 and TRBJ2-2; 8 nucleotides line up with TRBD1. From germline, CDR1 is SQVTM and CDR2 ANQGSEA. The CDR3 has 13 amino acids. After removal of 7 bases from V and 2 bases from J, the junction contained 3 bases not matched to a gene.

This chain links TRBV25-1 with TRBJ2-3; 9 bases match TRBD2. Germline V gene data show CDR1 as MGHDK and CDR2 as SYGVNS. The CDR3 runs 14 residues. V trimming: 2 bases; J trimming: 4 bases; junction bases outside the gene matches: 1. The CDR3 is CASSEAGGADTQYF. In DNA form, the CDR3 reads TGTGCCAGCAGTGAAGCGGGAGGGGCAGATACGCAGTATTTT.

The gene calls are TRBV28 and TRBJ1-3; 7 bases are shared with TRBD1. Trimming at V came to 5 bases and at J to 0 bases, leaving 10 bases not matched to a gene. Germline V CDR1 and CDR2: MDHEN, SYDVKM. The CDR3 extends over 17 amino acids. CDR3 nucleotides: TGTGCCAGCAGTCCATTTGGGGGGACAGTCTCTGGAAACACCATATATTTT. Translated, it gives CASSPFGGTVSGNTIYF.

The chain couples TRBV5-6 to TRBJ2-3; no firm D call. Germline V lookup: CDR1 SGHDT, CDR2 YYEEEE. Trimming removed 0 bases at V and 0 bases at J, with 2 bases between. The CDR3 spans 13 residues. The CDR3 loop is CASSLVSTDTQYF. DNA for the CDR3: TGTGCCAGCAGCTTGGTAAGCACAGATACGCAGTATTTT.

The V gene is TRBV6-2 or TRBV6-3, the J gene TRBJ1-5; 7 bases align to TRBD1. This CDR3 is 15 amino acids long. Germline-derived CDR1 and CDR2 are MNHEY and SVGEGT. The V segment lost 5 bases and the J segment 0 bases; nucleotides outside the gene matches: 4. CDR3 DNA: TGTGCCAGCAGTCACGCAGGGGGTAGCAATCAGCCCCAGCATTTT. It is translated as CASSHAGGSNQPQHF.

This rearrangement joins TRBV6-5 to TRBJ2-3, with 9 bases fitting TRBD2. This CDR3 has 14 amino acids. Germline V CDR1 and CDR2: MNHEY, SVGAGI. J gave up 5 bases and V 8 bases, and 8 bases lay outside the gene matches. CDR3 nucleotide sequence: TGTGCCAGCGGGCGGCTAGCGGGAAAAGATACGCAGTATTTT. It translates to CASGRLAGKDTQYF.

This clone was seen a single time. The chain joins TRBV9 to TRBJ2-7; TRBD1 matches at 8 bases. Germline values: CDR1 SGDLS, CDR2 YYNGEE. Trimming cost V 3 bases and J 2 bases; bases outside gene matches: 7. There are 15 residues in the CDR3. The CDR3 protein is CASSERTGQAYEQYF. Written as DNA, the CDR3 is TGTGCCAGCAGCGAACGAACGGGACAGGCCTACGAGCAGTACTTC.

The chain links TRBV28 to TRBJ1-2; possible D gene TRBD1, 5 bases. V lost 8 bases and J lost 3, with 16 bases in between. CDR3 length: 14 residues. Germline lookup yields CDR1 MDHEN and CDR2 SYDVKM. The CDR3 region is CASRGGDFYYGYTF. DNA for the CDR3: TGTGCCAGCCGCGGGGGGGATTTCTACTATGGCTACACCTTC.

The chain combines TRBV5-1 with TRBJ2-2; 10 nucleotides align to TRBD2. Trimming took 1 base from V and 7 from J; bases not matched to a gene: 4. This CDR3 has 15 amino acids. Looked up from germline, CDR1 is SGHRS and CDR2 is YFSETQ. The CDR3 DNA reads TGCGCCAGCAGCTTGTTAGCGGGAGGTAACGGGGAGCTGTTTTTT. Amino acids: CASSLLAGGNGELFF.

V gene TRBV29-1 combines with J gene TRBJ1-3; weak D call: TRBD1 (6 bases). The ends were cut back, 4 bases at V and 0 bases at J, with 7 bases in the middle. The CDR3 has 13 residues. CDR1 is SQVTM, CDR2 ANQGSEA, per germline. In nucleotides, the CDR3 is TGCAGCGTTGGGACAGCCTCTGGAAACACCATATATTTT. This codes for CSVGTASGNTIYF. Supplemented by reference TRBV29-1 and TRBJ1-3, the full variable domain reads SAVISQKPSRDICQRGTSLTIQCQVDSQVTMMFWYRQQPGQSLTLIATANQGSEATYESGFVIDKFPISRPNLTFSTLTVSNMSPEDSSIYLCSVGTASGNTIYFGEGSWLTVV.

The chain combines TRBV6-5 with TRBJ2-5, with D hard to call. The CDR3 covers 14 residues. The germline CDR1 and CDR2 sequences are MNHEY and SVGAGI. V shed 10 bases and J shed 4 bases, with 19 bases lying between them. The CDR3 reads CATTTPGWRETQYF. Written as DNA, the CDR3 is TGTGCCACCACTACCCCCGGGTGGCGAGAGACCCAGTACTTC.

This clone has a single count. This rearrangement joins TRBV14 to TRBJ2-2; 9 bases align to TRBD1. Germline CDR1 and CDR2: SGHDN and FVKESK. CDR3 size: 21 residues. The trim removed 2 bases at V and 1 base at J, leaving 17 bases unmatched. DNA of the CDR3: TGTGCCAGCAGCCAAAAGTATGAGGGACAGGGCCATAACGGGAACACCGGGGAGCTGTTTTTT. This sequence encodes CASSQKYEGQGHNGNTGELFF. Complete variable domain (other parts from reference TRBV14 and TRBJ2-2): EAGVTQFPSHSVIEKGQTVTLRCDPISGHDNLYWYRRVMGKEIKFLLHFVKESKQDESGMPNNRFLAERTGGTYSTLKVQPAELEDSGVYFCASSQKYEGQGHNGNTGELFFGEGSRLTVL.

This clone has only a few counts. The gene calls are TRBV18 and TRBJ1-5; 9 bases match TRBD1. V dropped 4 bases and J dropped 9; count of bases not matched to a gene: 16. The CDR3 has 17 amino acids. Germline assignment: CDR1 KGHSH and CDR2 LQKENI. This chain's CDR3 is CASSLNFEGQGRVPQHF. The CDR3 region has the DNA TGTGCCAGCTCACTAAACTTTGAGGGACAGGGACGTGTGCCCCAGCATTTT.

This clone has more than one count but fewer than ten. V is TRBV27 and J is TRBJ1-5; no clear D. The V end lost 3 bases, the J end lost 5 bases, and 8 bases lay between the germline ends. The germline gives CDR1 MNHEY, CDR2 SMNVEV (reference sequence). The CDR3 sequence is 13 residues long. The CDR3 loop reads CASSFFGDQPQHF. The CDR3 nucleotides read TGTGCCAGCAGTTTCTTCGGTGATCAGCCCCAGCATTTT.

This chain joins TRBV6-5 and TRBJ1-1; 8 nucleotides align to TRBD1. Germline V gives CDR1 MNHEY, CDR2 SVGAGI. Trimming took 6 bases from V and 7 from J; bases not matched to a gene: 7. The CDR3 is 13 residues long. The CDR3 loop is CASSSTGTGEAFF. The CDR3 DNA reads TGTGCCAGCAGCTCTACCGGGACAGGTGAAGCTTTCTTT.

This clone appeared a few times. V usage is TRBV6-5 and J usage is TRBJ2-1, with 8 bases identical to TRBD2. The CDR3 is made up of 12 amino acids. Germline-derived CDR1 and CDR2 are MNHEY and SVGAGI. Unmatched junction bases numbered 8, after V lost 5 bases and J lost 14 bases. The CDR3 protein is CASSPGTRAKFF. In DNA, the CDR3 is TGTGCCAGCAGTCCCGGGACTAGAGCAAAGTTCTTC.

This clone came up many times. The rearrangement links TRBV6-5 to TRBJ1-3; D is undetermined. Trimming left V 2 bases short and J 0 bases short, with 5 bases between. From germline, CDR1 is MNHEY and CDR2 SVGAGI. The CDR3 totals 14 residues. CDR3 DNA sequence: TGTGCCAGCAGTTACGGGAGCTCTGGAAACACCATATATTTT. Translating gives CASSYGSSGNTIYF.

The rearrangement uses TRBV12-5 and TRBJ2-3; TRBD1 matches at 8 bases. The CDR3 sequence is 16 residues long. The V gene end was trimmed by 1 base and the J gene end by 1 base; junction bases not matched to a gene: 4. Germline lookup yields CDR1 LGHNT and CDR2 FRNRAP. In nucleotides, the CDR3 is TGTGCTAGTGGTTTGGCGACAGGGGCCGGCACAGATACGCAGTATTTT. Amino acids: CASGLATGAGTDTQYF. Full variable domain (missing parts from reference TRBV12-5 and TRBJ2-3): DARVTQTPRHKVTEMGQEVTMRCQPILGHNTVFWYRQTMMQGLELLAYFRNRAPLDDSGMPKDRFSAEMPDATLATLKIQPSEPRDSAVYFCASGLATGAGTDTQYFGPGTRLTVL.